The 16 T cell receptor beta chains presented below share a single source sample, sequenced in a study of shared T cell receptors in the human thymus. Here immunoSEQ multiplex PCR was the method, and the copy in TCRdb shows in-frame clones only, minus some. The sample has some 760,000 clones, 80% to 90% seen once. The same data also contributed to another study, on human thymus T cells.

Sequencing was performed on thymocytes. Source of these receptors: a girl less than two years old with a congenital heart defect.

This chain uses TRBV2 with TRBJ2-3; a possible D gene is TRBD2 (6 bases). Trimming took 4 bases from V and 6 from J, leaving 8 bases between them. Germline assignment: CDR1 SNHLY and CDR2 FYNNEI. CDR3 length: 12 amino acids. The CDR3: CASSGGLDTQYF. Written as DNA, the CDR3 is TGTGCCAGCAGTGGGGGACTCGATACGCAGTATTTT. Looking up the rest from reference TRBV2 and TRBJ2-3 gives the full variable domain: EPEVTQTPSHQVTQMGQEVILRCVPISNHLYFYWYRQILGQKVEFLVSFYNNEISEKSEIFDDQFSVERPDGSNFTLKIRSTKLEDSAMYFCASSGGLDTQYFGPGTRLTVL.

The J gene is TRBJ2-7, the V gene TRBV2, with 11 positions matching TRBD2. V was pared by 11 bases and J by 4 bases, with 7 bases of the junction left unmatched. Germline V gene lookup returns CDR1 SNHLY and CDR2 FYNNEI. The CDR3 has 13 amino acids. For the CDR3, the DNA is TGTGCCGGGTCAAGACTAGCGGGGTACGAGCAGTACTTC. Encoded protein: CAGSRLAGYEQYF.

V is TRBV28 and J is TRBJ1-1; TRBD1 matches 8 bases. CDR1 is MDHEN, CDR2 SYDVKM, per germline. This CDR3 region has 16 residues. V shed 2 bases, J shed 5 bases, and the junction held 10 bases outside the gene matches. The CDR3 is CASSLKDHTGGTEAFF. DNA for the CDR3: TGTGCCAGCAGTTTAAAGGATCATACAGGGGGTACTGAAGCTTTCTTT. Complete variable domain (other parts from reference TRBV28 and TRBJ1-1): DVKVTQSSRYLVKRTGEKVFLECVQDMDHENMFWYRQDPGLGLRLIYFSYDVKMKEKGDIPEGYSVSREKKERFSLILESASTNQTSMYLCASSLKDHTGGTEAFFGQGTRLTVV.

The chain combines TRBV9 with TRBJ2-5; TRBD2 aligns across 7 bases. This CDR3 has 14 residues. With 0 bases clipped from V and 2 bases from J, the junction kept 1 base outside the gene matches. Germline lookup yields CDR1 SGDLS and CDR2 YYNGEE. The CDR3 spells CASSVASGQETQYF. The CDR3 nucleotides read TGTGCCAGCAGCGTAGCTAGCGGACAAGAGACCCAGTACTTC. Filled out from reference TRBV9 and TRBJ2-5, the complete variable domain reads DSGVTQTPKHLITATGQRVTLRCSPRSGDLSVYWYQQSLDQGLQFLIQYYNGEERAKGNILERFSAQQFPDLHSELNLSSLELGDSALYFCASSVASGQETQYFGPGTRLLVL.

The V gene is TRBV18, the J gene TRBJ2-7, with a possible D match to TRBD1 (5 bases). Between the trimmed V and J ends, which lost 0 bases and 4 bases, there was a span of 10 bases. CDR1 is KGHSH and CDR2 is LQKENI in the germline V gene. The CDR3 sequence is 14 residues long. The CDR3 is CASSPPDSWYEQYF. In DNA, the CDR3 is TGTGCCAGCTCACCACCAGACAGTTGGTACGAGCAGTACTTC.

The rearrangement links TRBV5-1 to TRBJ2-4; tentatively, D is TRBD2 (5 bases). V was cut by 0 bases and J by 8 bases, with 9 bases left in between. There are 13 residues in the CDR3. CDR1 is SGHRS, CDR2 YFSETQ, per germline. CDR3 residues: CASSLGGRYIQYF. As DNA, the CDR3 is TGCGCCAGCAGCTTGGGAGGGAGATACATTCAGTACTTC.

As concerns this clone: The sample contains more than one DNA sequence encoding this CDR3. This CDR3 reads CASSQVSRLSSYNSPLHF. In nucleotides, the CDR3 is TGCGCCAGCAGCCAAGTTAGCCGGTTAAGCTCCTATAATTCACCCCTCCACTTT. This chain connects TRBV4-1 to TRBJ1-6; D is uncertain. In germline, CDR1 is MGHRA, CDR2 YSYEKL. Between the trimmed V and J ends, which lost 1 base and 0 bases, there was a span of 13 bases. The CDR3 sequence is 18 residues long.

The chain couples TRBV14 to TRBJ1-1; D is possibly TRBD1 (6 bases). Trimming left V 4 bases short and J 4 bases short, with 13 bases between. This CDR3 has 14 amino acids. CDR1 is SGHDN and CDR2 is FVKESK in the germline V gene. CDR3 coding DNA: TGTGCCAGCAGCCTCCTCCGACAGGCCACTGAAGCTTTCTTT. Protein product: CASSLLRQATEAFF.

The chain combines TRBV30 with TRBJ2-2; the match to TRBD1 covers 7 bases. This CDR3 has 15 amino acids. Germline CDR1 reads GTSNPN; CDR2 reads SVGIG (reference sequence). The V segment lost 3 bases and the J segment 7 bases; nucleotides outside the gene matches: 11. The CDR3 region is CAWSYRGSGIGELFF. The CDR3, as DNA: TGTGCCTGGAGCTACAGGGGATCGGGAATCGGGGAGCTGTTTTTT. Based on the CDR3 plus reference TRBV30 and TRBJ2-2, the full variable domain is SQTIHQWPATLVQPVGSPLSLECTVEGTSNPNLYWYRQAAGRGLQLLFYSVGIGQISSEVPQNLSASRPQDRQFILSSKKLLLSDSGFYLCAWSYRGSGIGELFFGEGSRLTVL.

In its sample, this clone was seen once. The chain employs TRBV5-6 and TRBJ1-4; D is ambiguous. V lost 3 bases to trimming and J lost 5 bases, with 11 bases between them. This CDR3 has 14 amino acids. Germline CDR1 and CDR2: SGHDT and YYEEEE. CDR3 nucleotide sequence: TGTGCCAGCAGCTCTTCGGGAATCAATGAAAAACTGTTTTTT. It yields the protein CASSSSGINEKLFF.

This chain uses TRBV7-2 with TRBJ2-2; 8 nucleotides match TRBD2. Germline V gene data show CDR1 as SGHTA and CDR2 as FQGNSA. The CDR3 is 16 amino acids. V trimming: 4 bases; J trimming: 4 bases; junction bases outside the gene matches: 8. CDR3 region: CASSSSGGWSTGELFF. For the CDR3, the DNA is TGTGCCAGCAGCTCGAGCGGGGGTTGGAGCACCGGGGAGCTGTTTTTT.

Written as DNA, the CDR3 is TGTGCCAGCAGCGTAGTGCCGCAGAAATCCTACAATGAGCAGTTCTTC. This sequence encodes CASSVVPQKSYNEQFF. The chain is built from TRBV9 and TRBJ2-1; no clear D. Germline lookup yields CDR1 SGDLS and CDR2 YYNGEE. The CDR3 length is 16 residues. The V end was cut by 0 bases, the J end by 1 base, with 11 bases between.

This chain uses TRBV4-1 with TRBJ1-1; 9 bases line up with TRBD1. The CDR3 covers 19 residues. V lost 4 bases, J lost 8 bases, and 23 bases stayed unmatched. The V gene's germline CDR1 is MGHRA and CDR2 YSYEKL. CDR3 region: CASSPHGVIRQGGLGEAFF. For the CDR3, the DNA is TGCGCCAGCAGCCCCCACGGGGTTATTCGACAGGGGGGATTAGGGGAAGCTTTCTTT.

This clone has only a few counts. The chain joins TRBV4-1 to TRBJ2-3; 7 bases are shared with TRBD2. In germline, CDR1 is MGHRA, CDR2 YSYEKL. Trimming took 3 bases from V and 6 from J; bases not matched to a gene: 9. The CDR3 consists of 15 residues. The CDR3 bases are TGCGCCAGCAGCCACGGGAGGAAATCTACGGATACGCAGTATTTT. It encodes CASSHGRKSTDTQYF.

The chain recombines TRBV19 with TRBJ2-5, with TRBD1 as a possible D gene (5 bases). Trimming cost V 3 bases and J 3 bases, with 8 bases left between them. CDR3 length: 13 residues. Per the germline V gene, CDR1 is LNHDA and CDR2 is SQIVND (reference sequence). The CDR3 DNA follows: TGTGCCAGTAGTATTTCGACAGAAGAGACCCAGTACTTC. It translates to CASSISTEETQYF.

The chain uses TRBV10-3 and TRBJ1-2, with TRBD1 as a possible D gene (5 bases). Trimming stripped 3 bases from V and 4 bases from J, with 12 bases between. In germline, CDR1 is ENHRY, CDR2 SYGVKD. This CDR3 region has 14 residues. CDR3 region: CAISDFRDSYGYTF. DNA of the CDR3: TGTGCCATCAGTGATTTCCGTGACAGCTATGGCTACACCTTC.